This entry lists 6 T cell receptor beta chains sequenced from one sample in a study of blood T cell repertoires in COVID-19. The method was immunoSEQ multiplex PCR; TCRdb's version includes in-frame clones alone and lacks a portion of them. The table records over 200,000 clones, around 88% of them present only once. The sequenced sample consisted of peripheral blood. The receptors were sampled from a woman aged 50 to 60 with acute or convalescent COVID-19.

The chain is built from TRBV19 and TRBJ1-5; tentatively, D is TRBD1 (5 bases). Germline V lookup: CDR1 LNHDA, CDR2 SQIVND (reference sequence). The CDR3 loop spans 11 amino acids. Trimming cost V 5 bases and J 11 bases, with 10 bases left between them. The CDR3 nucleotides are TGTGCCAGTAGTGTCTGGGGCACCCAGCATTTT. It translates to CASSVWGTQHF.

The genes are TRBV10-2 and TRBJ2-7; no firm D call. Germline CDR1 reads WSHSY; CDR2 reads SAAADI. The CDR3 has 13 residues. V was cut by 2 bases and J by 3 bases, with 8 bases left in between. The CDR3 loop is CASSENRDYEQYF. CDR3 in DNA: TGCGCCAGCAGTGAGAACAGAGACTACGAGCAGTACTTC.

The V gene is TRBV24-1, the J gene TRBJ2-1; a weak D match, TRBD2 (6 bases). There are 14 residues in the CDR3. The V and J ends lost 9 bases and 4 bases respectively, with 15 bases between them. The V gene's germline CDR1 is KGHDR and CDR2 SFDVKD. CDR3 nucleotide sequence: TGTGCCACCTCGGATTCCGGGGGATACAATGAGCAGTTCTTC. It encodes CATSDSGGYNEQFF.

The chain carries TRBV29-1 and TRBJ2-7; 9 nucleotides match TRBD2. The germline gives CDR1 SQVTM, CDR2 ANQGSEA. V lost 5 bases to trimming and J lost 0 bases; unmatched junction nucleotides: 17. CDR3 length: 18 residues. CDR3 coding DNA: TGCAGCGTTAATAGGGCTAGACGACTAGCGGATAGCTCCTACGAGCAGTACTTC. Amino acids: CSVNRARRLADSSYEQYF.

The CDR3 nucleotides are TGCGCCAGCAGCCGAGCAGTTCAGGGGGCAGCCGATGAGACCCAGTACTTC. It encodes CASSRAVQGAADETQYF. The rearrangement links TRBV5-1 to TRBJ2-5, with 8 positions matching TRBD1. This CDR3 has 17 amino acids. In germline, CDR1 is SGHRS, CDR2 YFSETQ. V lost 4 bases to trimming and J lost 5 bases; unmatched junction nucleotides: 16.

This clone was seen once. The V call is TRBV2, the J call TRBJ2-1, with TRBD2 as a possible D gene (5 bases). Germline V gene lookup returns CDR1 SNHLY and CDR2 FYNNEI. V was trimmed by 4 bases and J by 6 bases, leaving 13 bases between them. The CDR3 covers 14 residues. CDR3 nucleotides: TGTGCCAGCAGTGGAACTAGAGTTACCAATGAGCAGTTCTTC. Translating gives CASSGTRVTNEQFF. Supplemented by reference TRBV2 and TRBJ2-1, the full variable domain reads EPEVTQTPSHQVTQMGQEVILRCVPISNHLYFYWYRQILGQKVEFLVSFYNNEISEKSEIFDDQFSVERPDGSNFTLKIRSTKLEDSAMYFCASSGTRVTNEQFFGPGTRLTVL.